This TCR beta chain was recorded in a study of regulatory T cells in long-lasting Graves disease. According to the study, TCR beta libraries were built with iRepertoire HTBI primers and CDR3-region Arm-PCR. Original processing methods: Detected in the samples were approximately 58 TRBV and 15 or so TRBJ segments. TCRdb re-derived calls from the multiplex PCR reads in MiXCR, one entry per CDR3 protein. The V and J calls were not made by the authors but by TCRdb's processing. The sample lists about 540,000 distinct CDR3 sequences, roughly 14% occurring once. Study-level findings and limits: Persistent Graves' patients had lower TCR diversity than newly diagnosed ones.

Stated time point: newly diagnosed GD, antithyroid drugs for less than 3 months. Isolated PBMC RNA provided the starting material for the TCR library. This clonotype came up many times. Its target is not known. CDR1 is SGHRS, CDR2 YFSETQ, per germline. The CDR3 loop spans 14 amino acids. Unmatched junction bases numbered 12, after V lost 7 bases and J lost 8 bases. This sample was shared with a second study, whose subject was T cells in Graves' hyperthyroidism and ophthalmopathy. That source notes: Patients aged 18 to 65 had newly diagnosed hyperthyroidism that had lasted under 2 months. The study used the HTBI primer set for a first-round RT-PCR of the TCR CDR3.

The sequence was obtained from a man aged 25 to 45 with Graves disease. Sequencing was performed on peripheral blood mononuclear cells (PBMCs), taken at new diagnosis, from a patient treated with antithyroid drugs. The chain uses TRBV5-1 and TRBJ2-1; the match to TRBD1 covers 7 bases. CDR3: CASADRAPSDEQFF. The CDR3 DNA is TGCGCCAGCGCAGACAGGGCTCCGTCGGATGAGCAGTTCTTC.